In this sample, the clone carrying this TCR beta chain turned up many times. Its antigen is currently unknown. Reduced serum IgG, IgA and/or IgM plus specific antibody deficiency defined CVID. Replacement immunoglobulin had been given to every CVID subject for at least one year. The sample is drawn from a study of T cell clonality in common variable immunodeficiency. Study-wide findings and caveats: Common variable immunodeficiency TCR beta sequences reportedly had fewer deletions and N-nucleotide insertions.

The repertoire was sequenced with immunoSEQ multiplex PCR; TCRdb's copy has only in-frame clones and lacks some. The sample contains around 19,000 clones, none of them singletons. The specimen sequenced was peripheral blood mononuclear cells. This clonotype originated in a human donor with common variable immunodeficiency.

This chain's CDR3 is CASSPGSEAFF. CDR3 DNA, as far as it was read: TGTGCCAGTAGCCCGGGTAGTGAA. The rearrangement uses TRBV19 and TRBJ1-1; D remains ambiguous. The read halts 3 residues ahead of the CDR3 end, with the missing end drawn from the germline J gene. The V gene's germline CDR1 is LNHDA and CDR2 SQIVND (reference sequence). With 6 bases removed from V and 7 bases from J, the gap between germline ends came to 9 bases. CDR3 length: 11 amino acids.